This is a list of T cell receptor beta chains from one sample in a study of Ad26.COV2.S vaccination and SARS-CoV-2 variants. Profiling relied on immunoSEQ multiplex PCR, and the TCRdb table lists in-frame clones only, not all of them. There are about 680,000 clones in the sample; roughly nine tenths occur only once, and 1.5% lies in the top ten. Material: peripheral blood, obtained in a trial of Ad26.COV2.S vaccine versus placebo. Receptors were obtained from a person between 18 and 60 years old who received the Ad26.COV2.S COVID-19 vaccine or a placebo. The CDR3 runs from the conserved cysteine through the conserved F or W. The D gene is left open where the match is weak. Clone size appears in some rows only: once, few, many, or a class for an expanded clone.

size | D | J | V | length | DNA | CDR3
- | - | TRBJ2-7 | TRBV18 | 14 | TGTGCCAGCTCACCCGGACTGCACTCCTACGAGCAGTACTTC | CASSPGLHSYEQYF
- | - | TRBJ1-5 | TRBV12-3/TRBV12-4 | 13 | TGTGCCAGCAGTTTAGACGCAGGAACGCCCCAGCATTTT | CASSLDAGTPQHF
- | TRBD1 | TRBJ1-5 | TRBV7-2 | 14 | TGTGCCAGCAGCCCGGACAGGGGTAGCCAGCCCCAGCATTTT | CASSPDRGSQPQHF
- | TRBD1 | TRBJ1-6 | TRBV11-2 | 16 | TGTGCCAGCAGCTACCCGACAGGGCTTTATAATTCACCCCTCCACTTT | CASSYPTGLYNSPLHF
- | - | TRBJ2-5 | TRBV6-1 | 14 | TGTGCCAGCAGTGAATACAGGGAGCAAGAGACCCAGTACTTC | CASSEYREQETQYF
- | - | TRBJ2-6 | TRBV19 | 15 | TGTGCCAGTAGATCCCAGACGTCTGGGGCCAACGTCCTGACTTTC | CASRSQTSGANVLTF
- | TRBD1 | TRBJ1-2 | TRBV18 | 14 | TGTGCCAGCTCACCACCTCAGGGGGCGGGAGGCTACACCTTC | CASSPPQGAGGYTF
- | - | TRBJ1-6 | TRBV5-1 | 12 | TGCGCCAGCAGCTTAGAGAATTCACCCCTCCACTTT | CASSLENSPLHF
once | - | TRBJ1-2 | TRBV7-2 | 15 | TGTGCCAGCAGCTTAGGATCAGCCGCCAACTATGGCTACACCTTC | CASSLGSAANYGYTF
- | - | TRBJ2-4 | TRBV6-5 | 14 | TGTGCCAGCAGTTACTCTTCCGTACACGACATTCAGTACTTC | CASSYSSVHDIQYF
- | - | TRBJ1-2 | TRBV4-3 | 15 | TGCGCCAGCAGCCAAGATCTGACGGGGTTCTATGGCTACACCTTC | CASSQDLTGFYGYTF
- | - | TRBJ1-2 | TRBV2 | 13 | TGTGCCAGCAGTGAAGGACCCAGGGGTGGCTACACCTTC | CASSEGPRGGYTF
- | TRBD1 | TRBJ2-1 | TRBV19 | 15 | TGTGCCAGTGGTCCGGGACAGAAACTATACAATGAGCAGTTCTTC | CASGPGQKLYNEQFF
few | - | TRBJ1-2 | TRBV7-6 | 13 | TGTGCCAGCAGTCTTGGACCTAACTATGGCTACACCTTC | CASSLGPNYGYTF
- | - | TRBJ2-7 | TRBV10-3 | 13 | TGTGCCATCGGTGGGGACCTCTCCTACGAGCAGTACTTC | CAIGGDLSYEQYF
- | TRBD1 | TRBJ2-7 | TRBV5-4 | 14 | TGTGCCAGCAGCTTCCGGACAGGGCCGGTGGAGCAGTACTTC | CASSFRTGPVEQYF
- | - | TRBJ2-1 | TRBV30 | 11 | TGTGCCTGGAGTGAGTACAATGAGCAGTTCTTC | CAWSEYNEQFF
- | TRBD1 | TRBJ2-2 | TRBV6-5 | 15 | TGTGCCAGCAGAGACAGGGCTACGAACACCGGGGAGCTGTTTTTT | CASRDRATNTGELFF
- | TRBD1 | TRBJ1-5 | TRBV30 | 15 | TGTGCCTGGACAATTGGACAGGTTAGCAATCAGCCCCAGCATTTT | CAWTIGQVSNQPQHF
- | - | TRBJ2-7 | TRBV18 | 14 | TGTGCCAGCTCACGGGCCGGCAGGACCTACGAGCAGTACTTC | CASSRAGRTYEQYF
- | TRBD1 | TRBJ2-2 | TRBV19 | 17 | TGTGCCAGTAGTATAGATAGCCACCACAGGGGAGTCGGGGAGCTGTTTTTT | CASSIDSHHRGVGELFF
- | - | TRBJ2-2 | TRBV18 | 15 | TGTGCCAGCTCACCAAAACAGCAGACCACCGGGGAGCTGTTTTTT | CASSPKQQTTGELFF
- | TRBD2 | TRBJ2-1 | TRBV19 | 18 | TGTGCCAGTAGTACCCCCATTAGCGGGGGGTCAACCTACAATGAGCAGTTCTTC | CASSTPISGGSTYNEQFF
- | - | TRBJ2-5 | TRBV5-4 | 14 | TGTGCCAGCAGCTTGCCAGGGGAGCAAGAGACCCAGTACTTC | CASSLPGEQETQYF
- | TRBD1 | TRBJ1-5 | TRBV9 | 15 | TGTGCCAGCAGTGTCACCGGGACAGACAATCAGCCCCAGCATTTT | CASSVTGTDNQPQHF
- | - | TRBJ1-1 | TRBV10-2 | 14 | TGCGCCAGCACCGACCGCACGAGGGGCACTGAAGCTTTCTTT | CASTDRTRGTEAFF
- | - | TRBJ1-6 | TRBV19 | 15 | TGTGCCAGTAGAACACGCGGACAGACGAATTCACCCCTCCACTTT | CASRTRGQTNSPLHF
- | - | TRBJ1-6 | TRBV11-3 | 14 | TGTGCCAGCAGCTTGGGGGCATTTGGTTCACCCCTCCACTTT | CASSLGAFGSPLHF
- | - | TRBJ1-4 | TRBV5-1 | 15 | TGCGCCAGCAGCTTGGCCGGGATCACCGCTGAAAAACTGTTTTTT | CASSLAGITAEKLFF
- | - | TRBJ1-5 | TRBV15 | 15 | TGTGCCACCAGCAGAGTTAACAGCCCCAATCAGCCCCAGCATTTT | CATSRVNSPNQPQHF
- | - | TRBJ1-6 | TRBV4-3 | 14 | TGCGCCAGCAGCCAGACGGGGGACGGTTCACCCCTCCACTTT | CASSQTGDGSPLHF
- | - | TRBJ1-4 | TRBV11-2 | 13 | TGTGCCAGCAGCCCGCAGAAAAATGAAAAACTGTTTTTT | CASSPQKNEKLFF